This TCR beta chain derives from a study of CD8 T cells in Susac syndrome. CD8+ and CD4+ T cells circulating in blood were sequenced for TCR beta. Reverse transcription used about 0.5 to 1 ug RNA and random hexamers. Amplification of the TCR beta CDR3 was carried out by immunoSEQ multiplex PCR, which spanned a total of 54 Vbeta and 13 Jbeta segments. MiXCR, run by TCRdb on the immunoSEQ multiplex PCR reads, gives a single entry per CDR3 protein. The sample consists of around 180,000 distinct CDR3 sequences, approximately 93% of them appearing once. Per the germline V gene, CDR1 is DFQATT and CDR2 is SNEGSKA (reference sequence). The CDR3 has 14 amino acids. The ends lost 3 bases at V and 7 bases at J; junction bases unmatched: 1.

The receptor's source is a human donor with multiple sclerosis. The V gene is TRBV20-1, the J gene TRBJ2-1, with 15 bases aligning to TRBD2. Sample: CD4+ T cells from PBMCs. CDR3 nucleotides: TGCAGTGCTAGGGGGACTAGCGGGAGGAATGAGCAGTTCTTC. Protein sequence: CSARGTSGRNEQFF.